This T cell receptor (beta chain) appears in the sequencing data of a study of cytomegalovirus exposure and HLA in healthy donors. Study information: Earlier, approximately 190 million T cells were analyzed, and about 100 million unique TCR beta sequences were found among them. Early released data had about 80 million unique TCRs, all coming from HLA-typed donors.

PCR involved 60 Vbeta and 13 Jbeta primers. Clones were sequenced by immunoSEQ multiplex PCR, and TCRdb holds only the in-frame ones, with some missing. This table holds 70,000 to 85,000 clones. Whole-study results and caveats: In a later analysis, a missense DCLRE1C variant was linked to TCR beta V- and J-gene trimming. CMV serostatus was the sole immune exposure data available.

The CDR3 consists of 16 residues. The V end was cut by 3 bases, the J end by 3 bases, with 18 bases between. The germline gives CDR1 MDHEN, CDR2 SYDVKM. On this clone: Its antigen is unknown.

V is TRBV28 and J is TRBJ2-7; D perhaps matches TRBD1 (6 bases). The sequence was collected from a female donor in good health and CMV-seropositive. The sequenced sample was PBMCs. The CDR3 DNA reads as TGTGCCAGCAGTTTGACACCGGGACAAAGATACTACGAGCAGTACTTC. It codes for CASSLTPGQRYYEQYF. Using reference TRBV28 and TRBJ2-7 for the parts outside the CDR3, the full variable domain is DVKVTQSSRYLVKRTGEKVFLECVQDMDHENMFWYRQDPGLGLRLIYFSYDVKMKEKGDIPEGYSVSREKKERFSLILESASTNQTSMYLCASSLTPGQRYYEQYFGPGTRLTVT.